This TCR beta chain is from a study of Graves' ophthalmopathy and Graves' hyperthyroidism. Study as a whole: Where ophthalmopathy was absent within 18 months of follow-up, hyperthyroidism was stable.

Germline loops: CDR1 SGHKS, CDR2 YYEKEE (reference sequence). This CDR3 is 13 amino acids long. Investigators amplified TCR beta CDR3 regions from RNA transcripts. The library came from an HTBI-primed first-round RT-PCR and a second-round multiplex PCR. TCRdb redid the calling of the multiplex PCR reads with MiXCR, one entry per CDR3 protein. The data contain around 1.1 million distinct CDR3 sequences, 35% to 40% of them seen just once; the ten biggest clones take up around 10%. Findings of the study overall: In blood, most expanded thyroid clonotypes above 0.001 frequency were also detected.

Note on this clonotype: What it binds is unknown. The junction departs from germline at one end; a sequencing error may be responsible.

Sequencing input: peripheral blood or thyroid tissue (not recorded which). The sequence derives from an adult man with Graves' hyperthyroidism. The J gene is TRBJ2-2, the V gene TRBV5-5; unclear D gene. The DNA of the CDR3 is TGTGCCGGCAGCTTAAAGGTCCCCGGGGAGCTGTTTTTT. It is translated as CAGSLKVPGELFF.